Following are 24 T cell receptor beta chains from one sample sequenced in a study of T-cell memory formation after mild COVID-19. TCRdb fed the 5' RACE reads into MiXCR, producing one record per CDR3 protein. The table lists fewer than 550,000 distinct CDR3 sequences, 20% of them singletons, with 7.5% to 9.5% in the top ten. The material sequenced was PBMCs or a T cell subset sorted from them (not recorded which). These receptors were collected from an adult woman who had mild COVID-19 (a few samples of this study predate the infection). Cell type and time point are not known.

CDR3 coding DNA: TGTGCCAGCAGCTTTCGGACTAGCGGGAGTTGGGGTACGCAGTATTTT. As protein: CASSFRTSGSWGTQYF. The genes are TRBV11-2 and TRBJ2-3, with 13 bases identical to TRBD2. Looked up from germline, CDR1 is SGHAT and CDR2 is FQNNGV. Trimming cost V 3 bases and J 8 bases; bases outside gene matches: 8. CDR3 length: 16 amino acids.

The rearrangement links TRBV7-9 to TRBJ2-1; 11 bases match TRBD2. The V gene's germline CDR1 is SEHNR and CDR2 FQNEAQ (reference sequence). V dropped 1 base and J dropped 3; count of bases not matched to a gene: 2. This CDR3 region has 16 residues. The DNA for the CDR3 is TGTGCCAGCAGCTTAGGCGGGACTAGCGGCTACAATGAGCAGTTCTTC. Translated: CASSLGGTSGYNEQFF. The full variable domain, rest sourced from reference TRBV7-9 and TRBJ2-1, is DTGVSQNPRHKITKRGQNVTFRCDPISEHNRLYWYRQTLGQGPEFLTYFQNEAQLEKSRLLSDRFSAERPKGSFSTLEIQRTEQGDSAMYLCASSLGGTSGYNEQFFGPGTRLTVL.

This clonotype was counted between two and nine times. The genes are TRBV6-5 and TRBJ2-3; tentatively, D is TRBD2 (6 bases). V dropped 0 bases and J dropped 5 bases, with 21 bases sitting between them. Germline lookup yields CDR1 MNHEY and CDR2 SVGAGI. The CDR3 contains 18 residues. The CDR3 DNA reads TGTGCCAGCAGTTACTCCTGGGACTCTGCCCACGCCGTAGATACGCAGTATTTT. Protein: CASSYSWDSAHAVDTQYF.

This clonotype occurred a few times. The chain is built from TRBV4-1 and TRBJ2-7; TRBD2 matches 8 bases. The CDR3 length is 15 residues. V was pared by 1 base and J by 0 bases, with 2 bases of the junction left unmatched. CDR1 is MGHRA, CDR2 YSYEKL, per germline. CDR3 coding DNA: TGCGCCAGCAGCCAAGGGGGGACTAGCTCCTACGAGCAGTACTTC. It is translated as CASSQGGTSSYEQYF.

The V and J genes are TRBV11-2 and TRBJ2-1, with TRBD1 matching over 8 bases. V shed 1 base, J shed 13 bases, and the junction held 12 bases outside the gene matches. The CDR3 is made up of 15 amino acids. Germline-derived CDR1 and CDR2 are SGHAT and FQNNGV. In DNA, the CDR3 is TGTGCCAGCAGCTTAGTTCGACAGGGGAATAGGGTCCAGTTCTTC. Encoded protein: CASSLVRQGNRVQFF.

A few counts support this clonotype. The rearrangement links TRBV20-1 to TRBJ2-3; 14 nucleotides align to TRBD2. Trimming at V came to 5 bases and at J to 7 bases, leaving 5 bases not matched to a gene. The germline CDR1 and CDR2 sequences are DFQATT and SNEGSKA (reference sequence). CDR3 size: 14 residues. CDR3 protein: CSARLAGGPHTQYF. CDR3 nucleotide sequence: TGCAGTGCTCGACTAGCGGGAGGGCCTCATACGCAGTATTTT.

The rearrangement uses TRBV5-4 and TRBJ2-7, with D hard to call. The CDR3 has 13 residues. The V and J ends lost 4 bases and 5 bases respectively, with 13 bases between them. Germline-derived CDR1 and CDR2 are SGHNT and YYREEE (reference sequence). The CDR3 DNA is TGTGCCAGCAGCCCCCGGCAGTCCCACGAGCAGTACTTC. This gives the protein CASSPRQSHEQYF.

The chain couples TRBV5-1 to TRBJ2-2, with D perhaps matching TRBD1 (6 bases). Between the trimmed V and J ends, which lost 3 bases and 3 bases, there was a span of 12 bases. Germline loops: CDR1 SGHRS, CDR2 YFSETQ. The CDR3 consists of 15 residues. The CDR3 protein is CASSSGQWDTGELFF. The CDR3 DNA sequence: TGCGCCAGCAGCTCTGGACAGTGGGACACCGGGGAGCTGTTTTTT.

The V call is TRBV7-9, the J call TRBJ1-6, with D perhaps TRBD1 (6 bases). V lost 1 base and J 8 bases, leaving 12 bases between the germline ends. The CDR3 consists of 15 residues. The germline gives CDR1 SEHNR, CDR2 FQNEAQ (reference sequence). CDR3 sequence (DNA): TGTGCCAGCAGCTTAGTGGGGACAACTTATTCACCCCTCCACTTT. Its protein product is CASSLVGTTYSPLHF.

The CDR3, as DNA: TGTGCCAGCAGTTTAGAGGTGGGTCCGGCTTTCTTT. Protein sequence: CASSLEVGPAFF. The chain employs TRBV27 and TRBJ1-1; D ambiguous. From germline, CDR1 is MNHEY and CDR2 SMNVEV (reference sequence). This CDR3 is built from 12 residues. Trimming took off 2 bases at V and 11 bases at J, with 12 bases between the two ends.

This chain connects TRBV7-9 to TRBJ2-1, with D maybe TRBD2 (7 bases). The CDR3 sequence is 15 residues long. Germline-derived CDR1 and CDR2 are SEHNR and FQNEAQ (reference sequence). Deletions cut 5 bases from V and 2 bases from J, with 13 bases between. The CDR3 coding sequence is TGTGCCAGCAGCCCTCGGGGGGCGCCCTACAATGAGCAGTTCTTC. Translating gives CASSPRGAPYNEQFF.

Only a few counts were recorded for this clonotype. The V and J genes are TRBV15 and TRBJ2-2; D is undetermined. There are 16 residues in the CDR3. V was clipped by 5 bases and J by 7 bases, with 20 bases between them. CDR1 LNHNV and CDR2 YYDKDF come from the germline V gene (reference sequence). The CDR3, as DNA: TGTGCCACCAGCGGCGACCTAGTAGTCCGTGTCGGGGAGCTGTTTTTT. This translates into CATSGDLVVRVGELFF. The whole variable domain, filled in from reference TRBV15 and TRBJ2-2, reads DAMVIQNPRYQVTQFGKPVTLSCSQTLNHNVMYWYQQKSSQAPKLLFHYYDKDFNNEADTPDNFQSRRPNTSFCFLDIRSPGLGDTAMYLCATSGDLVVRVGELFFGEGSRLTVL.

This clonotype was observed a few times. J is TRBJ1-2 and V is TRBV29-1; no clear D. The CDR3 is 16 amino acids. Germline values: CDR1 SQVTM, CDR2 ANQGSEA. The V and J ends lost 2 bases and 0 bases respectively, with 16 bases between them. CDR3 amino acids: CSVESAPPNANYGYTF. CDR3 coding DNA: TGCAGCGTTGAATCGGCCCCTCCAAATGCTAACTATGGCTACACCTTC.

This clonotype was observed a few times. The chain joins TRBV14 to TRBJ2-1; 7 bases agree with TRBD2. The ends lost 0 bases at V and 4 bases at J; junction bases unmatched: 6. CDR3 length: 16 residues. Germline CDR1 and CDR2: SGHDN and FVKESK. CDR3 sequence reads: CASSQDGGSPYNEQFF. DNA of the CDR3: TGTGCCAGCAGCCAAGATGGCGGGAGCCCTTACAATGAGCAGTTCTTC.

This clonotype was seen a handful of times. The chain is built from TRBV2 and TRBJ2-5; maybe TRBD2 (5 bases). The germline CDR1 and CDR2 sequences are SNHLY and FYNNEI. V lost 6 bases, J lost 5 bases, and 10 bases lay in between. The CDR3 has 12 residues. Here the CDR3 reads CASRGEWETQYF. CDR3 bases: TGTGCCAGCAGGGGAGAGTGGGAGACCCAGTACTTC. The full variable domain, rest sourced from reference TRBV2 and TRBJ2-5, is EPEVTQTPSHQVTQMGQEVILRCVPISNHLYFYWYRQILGQKVEFLVSFYNNEISEKSEIFDDQFSVERPDGSNFTLKIRSTKLEDSAMYFCASRGEWETQYFGPGTRLLVL.

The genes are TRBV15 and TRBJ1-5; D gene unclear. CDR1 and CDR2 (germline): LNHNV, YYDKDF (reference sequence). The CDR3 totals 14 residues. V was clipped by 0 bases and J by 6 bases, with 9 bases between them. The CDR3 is CATSRDKGFQPQHF. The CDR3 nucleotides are TGTGCCACCAGCAGAGATAAAGGGTTTCAGCCCCAGCATTTT.

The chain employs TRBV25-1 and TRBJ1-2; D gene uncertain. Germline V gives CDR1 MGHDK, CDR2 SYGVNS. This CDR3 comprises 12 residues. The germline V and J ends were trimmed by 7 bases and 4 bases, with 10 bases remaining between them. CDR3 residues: CASNSGLYGYTF. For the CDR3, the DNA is TGTGCCAGCAATTCTGGGCTCTATGGCTACACCTTC.

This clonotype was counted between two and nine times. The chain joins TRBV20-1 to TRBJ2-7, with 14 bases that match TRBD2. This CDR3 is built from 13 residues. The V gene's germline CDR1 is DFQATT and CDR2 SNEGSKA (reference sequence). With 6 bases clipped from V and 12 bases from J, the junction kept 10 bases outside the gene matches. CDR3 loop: CSALGLAGGPWYF. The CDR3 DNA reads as TGCAGTGCATTAGGACTAGCGGGAGGACCATGGTACTTC.

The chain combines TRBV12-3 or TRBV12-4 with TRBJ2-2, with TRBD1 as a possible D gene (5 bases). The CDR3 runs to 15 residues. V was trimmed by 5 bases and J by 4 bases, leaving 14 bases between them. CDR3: CASSVRQGGTGELFF. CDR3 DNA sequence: TGTGCCAGCAGTGTGAGGCAGGGCGGCACCGGGGAGCTGTTTTTT.

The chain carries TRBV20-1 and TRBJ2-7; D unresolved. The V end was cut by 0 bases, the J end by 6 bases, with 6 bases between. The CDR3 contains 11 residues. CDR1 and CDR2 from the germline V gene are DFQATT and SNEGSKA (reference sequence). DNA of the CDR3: TGCAGTGCTAGAGATTCGAGCGAGCAGTACTTC. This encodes CSARDSSEQYF.

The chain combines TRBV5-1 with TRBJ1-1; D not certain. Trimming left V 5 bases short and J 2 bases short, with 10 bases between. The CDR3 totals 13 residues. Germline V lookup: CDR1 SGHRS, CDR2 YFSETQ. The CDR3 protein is CASSQIDNTEAFF. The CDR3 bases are TGCGCCAGCAGTCAAATCGACAACACTGAAGCTTTCTTT.

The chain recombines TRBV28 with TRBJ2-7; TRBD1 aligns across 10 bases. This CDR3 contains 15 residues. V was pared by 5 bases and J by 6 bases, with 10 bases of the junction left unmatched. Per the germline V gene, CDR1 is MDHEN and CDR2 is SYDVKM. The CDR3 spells CASSPLGTGAGEQYF. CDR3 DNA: TGTGCCAGCAGTCCTCTCGGGACAGGGGCAGGCGAGCAGTACTTC.

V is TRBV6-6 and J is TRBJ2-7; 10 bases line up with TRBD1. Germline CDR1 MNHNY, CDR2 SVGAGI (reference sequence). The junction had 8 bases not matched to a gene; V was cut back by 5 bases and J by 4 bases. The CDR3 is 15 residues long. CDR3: CASSRAGTGVYEQYF. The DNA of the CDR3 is TGTGCCAGCAGTAGAGCCGGGACAGGGGTTTACGAGCAGTACTTC.

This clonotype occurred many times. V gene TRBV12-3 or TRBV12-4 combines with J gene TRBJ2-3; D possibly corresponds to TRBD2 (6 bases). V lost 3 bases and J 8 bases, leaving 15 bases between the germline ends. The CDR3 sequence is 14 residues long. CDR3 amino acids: CASSFAQRGGTQYF. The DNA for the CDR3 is TGTGCCAGCAGTTTTGCACAGAGGGGAGGTACGCAGTATTTT.